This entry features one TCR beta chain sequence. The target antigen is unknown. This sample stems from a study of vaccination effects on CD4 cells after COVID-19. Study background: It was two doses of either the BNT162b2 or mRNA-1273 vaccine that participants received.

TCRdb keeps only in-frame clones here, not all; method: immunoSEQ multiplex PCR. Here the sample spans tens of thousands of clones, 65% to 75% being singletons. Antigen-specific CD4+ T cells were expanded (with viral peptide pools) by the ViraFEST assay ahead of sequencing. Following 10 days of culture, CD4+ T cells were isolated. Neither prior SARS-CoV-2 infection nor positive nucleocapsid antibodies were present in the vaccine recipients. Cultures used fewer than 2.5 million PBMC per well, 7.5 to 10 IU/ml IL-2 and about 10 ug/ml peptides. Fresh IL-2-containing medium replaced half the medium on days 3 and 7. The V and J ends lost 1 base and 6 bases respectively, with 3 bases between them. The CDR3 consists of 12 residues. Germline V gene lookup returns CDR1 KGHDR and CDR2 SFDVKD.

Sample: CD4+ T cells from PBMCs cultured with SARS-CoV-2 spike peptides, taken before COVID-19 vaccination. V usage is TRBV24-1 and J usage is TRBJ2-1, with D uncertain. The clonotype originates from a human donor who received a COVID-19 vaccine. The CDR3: CATSDFINEQFF. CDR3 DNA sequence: TGTGCCACCAGTGATTTTATCAATGAGCAGTTCTTC.